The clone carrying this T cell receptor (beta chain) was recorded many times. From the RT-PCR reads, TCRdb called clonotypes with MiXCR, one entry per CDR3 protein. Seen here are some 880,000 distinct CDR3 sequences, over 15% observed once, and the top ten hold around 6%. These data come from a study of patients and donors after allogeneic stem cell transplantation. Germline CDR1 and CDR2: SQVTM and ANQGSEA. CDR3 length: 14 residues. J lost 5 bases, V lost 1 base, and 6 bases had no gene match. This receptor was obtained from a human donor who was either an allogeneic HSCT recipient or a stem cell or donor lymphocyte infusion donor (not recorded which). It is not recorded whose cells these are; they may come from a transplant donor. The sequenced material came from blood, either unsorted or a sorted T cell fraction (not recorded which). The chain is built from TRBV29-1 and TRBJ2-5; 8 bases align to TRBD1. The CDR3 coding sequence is TGCAGCGTTGAAGGGACAGGGAAGAAGGAGACCCAGTACTTC. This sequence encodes CSVEGTGKKETQYF.